This T cell receptor (beta chain) was recorded in a study of OX40 agonist ivuxolimab in advanced cancers. General observations from the study: At doses 0.1 to 3.0 mg/kg, CD4+ and CD8+ clones expanded. Relative to CD4+, CD8+ T cells held more expanded clones on average.

TCRdb's table, derived via immunoSEQ multiplex PCR, lists solely in-frame clones and lacks some. The table shows tens of thousands of clones, with approximately 76% occurring only once. Of note for this clone: Its specificity is unknown.

Trimming stripped 7 bases from V and 7 bases from J, with 16 bases between. CDR1 is MNHNY, CDR2 SVGAGI, per germline (reference sequence). The length of the CDR3 is 13 residues. This receptor was identified in an adult with an advanced solid tumor such as melanoma, head and neck, liver or kidney cancer. V is TRBV6-6 and J is TRBJ1-2; D may be TRBD1 (6 bases). The input for sequencing was CD4+ or CD8+ T cells sorted from blood, taken in a trial of the OX40 agonist ivuxolimab. The DNA for the CDR3 is TGTGCCAGCACCCGGCTTACGGGGGCTGGCTACACCTTC. This encodes CASTRLTGAGYTF.